One sample yielded the 18 T cell receptor beta chains listed below, sequenced in a study of cytomegalovirus exposure and HLA in healthy donors (dated by TCRdb to the late 2010s). Library preparation was by the immunoSEQ multiplex PCR assay. For the multiplex PCR, a mixture combining 60 forward primers for TCR Vbeta segments and 13 reverse primers for TCR Jbeta segments was used. This immuneACCESS table, as held by TCRdb, lists in-frame sequences with V and J called but not all clones. Of the missing ones, under half trace to an unresolved V gene in checked studies; the others have no known cause. The sample has around 140,000 clones on record. The ten largest clones take up roughly 1.6% of the sample. The sample consisted of PBMCs. Receptors originate from a woman aged 40 to 50 in good health and CMV-seronegative.

The chain uses TRBV7-2 and TRBJ2-7, with D possibly TRBD1 on 6 matching bases. Trimming removed 5 bases at V and 9 bases at J, with 20 bases between. The CDR3 is made up of 14 amino acids. Germline CDR1 and CDR2: SGHTA and FQGNSA. The CDR3 here is CASSRNRDIEVQYV. The CDR3 DNA follows: TGTGCCAGCAGCCGGAACCGGGACATTGAAGTGCAGTACGTC.

The rearrangement links TRBV5-5 to TRBJ1-6; D not resolved. V lost 1 base, J lost 2 bases, and 10 bases lay in between. From germline, CDR1 is SGHKS and CDR2 YYEKEE (reference sequence). CDR3 length equals 16 residues. The CDR3 region is CASSLYDKAYNSPLHF. The DNA for the CDR3 is TGTGCCAGCAGCTTGTATGACAAAGCCTATAATTCACCCCTCCACTTT.

The chain uses TRBV28 and TRBJ1-6, with D unresolved. CDR1 MDHEN and CDR2 SYDVKM come from the germline V gene. V lost 7 bases and J lost 5, with 21 bases in between. This CDR3 spans 17 amino acids. The CDR3 reads CASNLLGSGYNNSPLHF. The DNA for the CDR3 is TGTGCCAGCAACCTCCTAGGGTCGGGATACAATAATTCACCCCTCCACTTT.

The chain recombines TRBV7-2 with TRBJ2-1; no reliable D call. With 3 bases removed from V and 8 bases from J, the gap between germline ends came to 5 bases. The germline CDR1 and CDR2 sequences are SGHTA and FQGNSA. The length of the CDR3 is 11 residues. This CDR3 reads CASSFTYEQFF. The CDR3 coding sequence is TGTGCCAGCAGCTTCACATATGAGCAGTTCTTC.

The CDR3 region is CASSKSDRWTSPNTGELFF. DNA for the CDR3: TGTGCCAGCAGCAAAAGCGACAGGTGGACTAGCCCGAACACCGGGGAGCTGTTTTTT. The V and J genes are TRBV7-9 and TRBJ2-2; 8 bases map to TRBD2. Trimming at V came to 5 bases and at J to 0 bases, leaving 14 bases not matched to a gene. The germline CDR1 and CDR2 sequences are SEHNR and FQNEAQ (reference sequence). This CDR3 has 19 amino acids.

The V call is TRBV7-2, the J call TRBJ1-2, with 7 bases lining up with TRBD1. Losses at the gene ends were 1 base for V and 4 bases for J; bases not matched to a gene: 0. CDR1 is SGHTA and CDR2 is FQGNSA in the germline V gene. The CDR3 is 13 residues long. The DNA of the CDR3 is TGTGCCAGCAGCTTAGACAGGGGCTATGGCTACACCTTC. This codes for CASSLDRGYGYTF.

Points on this clone: Additional DNA sequences in this sample encode the identical CDR3. J is TRBJ2-3 and V is TRBV4-1, with D maybe TRBD2 (5 bases). The CDR3 length is 17 residues. The V and J ends lost 0 bases and 0 bases respectively, with 13 bases between them. Germline values: CDR1 MGHRA, CDR2 YSYEKL. The CDR3 DNA reads as TGCGCCAGCAGCCAAGATCTACCCGGGGTCAGCACAGATACGCAGTATTTT. It is translated as CASSQDLPGVSTDTQYF.

The chain recombines TRBV7-9 with TRBJ2-1; 7 bases are shared with TRBD1. Germline V gives CDR1 SEHNR, CDR2 FQNEAQ (reference sequence). CDR3 length: 15 residues. Trimming took 5 bases from V and 12 from J; bases not matched to a gene: 16. This CDR3 reads CASSHPGQPITGQFF. CDR3 bases: TGTGCCAGCAGCCATCCGGGACAGCCCATAACAGGGCAGTTCTTC.

V and J are TRBV19 and TRBJ1-2; the match to TRBD1 covers 7 bases. Germline V gives CDR1 LNHDA, CDR2 SQIVND (reference sequence). Losses at the gene ends were 4 bases for V and 4 bases for J; bases not matched to a gene: 6. The CDR3 loop spans 14 amino acids. The CDR3 DNA follows: TGTGCCAGTAGTACTCAGACAGGGTCCTATGGCTACACCTTC. The encoded protein is CASSTQTGSYGYTF.

The chain is built from TRBV23-1 and TRBJ2-7; weak D call: TRBD1 (6 bases). TRBV23-1 is an ORF for which the function is uncertain. The CDR3 is 14 residues long. The V end lost 6 bases, the J end lost 0 bases, and 12 bases lay between the germline ends. Here the CDR3 DNA reads TGCGCCAGCAGATGGGACATTCACTCCTACGAGCAGTACTTC. It yields the protein CASRWDIHSYEQYF.

The rearrangement uses TRBV11-2 and TRBJ1-1; TRBD1 agrees at 7 bases. Per the germline V gene, CDR1 is SGHAT and CDR2 is FQNNGV. The J segment lost 2 bases and the V segment lost 1 base, leaving 1 base of the junction unmatched. There are 14 residues in the CDR3. The CDR3 region is CASSLGQGNTEAFF. The CDR3 nucleotides are TGTGCCAGCAGCTTAGGACAGGGAAACACTGAAGCTTTCTTT. The full variable domain, in which reference TRBV11-2 and TRBJ1-1 provide the parts outside the CDR3, is EAGVAQSPRYKIIEKRQSVAFWCNPISGHATLYWYQQILGQGPKLLIQFQNNGVVDDSQLPKDRFSAERLKGVDSTLKIQPAKLEDSAVYLCASSLGQGNTEAFFGQGTRLTVV.

This chain uses TRBV7-2 with TRBJ2-1, with 11 nucleotides matching TRBD2. This CDR3 comprises 16 residues. In germline, CDR1 is SGHTA, CDR2 FQGNSA. J gave up 16 bases and V 3 bases, and 17 bases lay outside the gene matches. The CDR3 nucleotides are TGTGCCAGCAGCTTCTCTAGCGGGGGGTCCATCACTTTGTTATTCTTC. Its translation is CASSFSSGGSITLLFF.

The chain links TRBV6-1 to TRBJ2-2; TRBD1 matches at 9 bases. Germline V lookup: CDR1 MNHNS, CDR2 SASEGT. The CDR3 is 15 amino acids. V dropped 3 bases and J dropped 7; count of bases not matched to a gene: 6. CDR3 DNA sequence: TGTGCCAGCAGTGAGGAAACAGGGGGCCACGGGGAGCTGTTTTTT. Amino acid sequence: CASSEETGGHGELFF.

This sequence joins TRBV27 and TRBJ2-3; TRBD2 matches 7 bases. Germline values: CDR1 MNHEY, CDR2 SMNVEV (reference sequence). The CDR3 runs to 14 residues. The trim removed 6 bases at V and 2 bases at J, leaving 5 bases unmatched. The CDR3 DNA reads TGTGCCAGCAGCGCTACTAGCGCCACAGATACGCAGTATTTT. Its protein product is CASSATSATDTQYF.

This rearrangement joins TRBV28 to TRBJ1-2, with D uncertain. From germline, CDR1 is MDHEN and CDR2 SYDVKM. The CDR3 sequence is 12 residues long. V was shortened by 7 bases and J by 2 bases, with 8 bases between the two germline ends. CDR3 sequence (DNA): TGTGCCAGCACCCTCCTGAACTATGGCTACACCTTC. This codes for CASTLLNYGYTF.

V usage is TRBV20-1 and J usage is TRBJ1-4; D perhaps matches TRBD1 (6 bases). The CDR3 consists of 11 residues. V was pared by 7 bases and J by 13 bases, with 16 bases between. Germline V lookup: CDR1 DFQATT, CDR2 SNEGSKA (reference sequence). In DNA form, the CDR3 reads TGCAGTGGGGACACCCCCTCGGGACTGTTTTTT. This gives the protein CSGDTPSGLFF.

The gene calls are TRBV6-5 and TRBJ1-3; no reliable D call. V lost 6 bases and J 0 bases, leaving 12 bases between the germline ends. The CDR3 sequence is 15 residues long. Per germline, CDR1 MNHEY and CDR2 SVGAGI. Here the CDR3 reads CASSSRINSGNTIYF. As DNA, the CDR3 is TGTGCCAGCAGCAGCAGGATCAACTCTGGAAACACCATATATTTT.

The rearrangement joins TRBV10-3 to TRBJ1-2; D possibly corresponds to TRBD1 (5 bases). Trimming removed 11 bases at V and 4 bases at J, with 17 bases between. The CDR3 has 13 residues. Germline V lookup: CDR1 ENHRY, CDR2 SYGVKD. The CDR3 is CASRAGEAYGYTF. The CDR3 DNA sequence: TGTGCCTCCCGGGCGGGGGAGGCCTATGGCTACACCTTC.